The source of this T cell receptor (beta chain) is a study of shared clonotypes between healthy human individuals. General study points: Rarefaction gave evidence that sorted-subset sequencing remained incomplete despite large depth. The study generally estimated greater richness for naive than memory subsets.

This CDR3 is built from 12 residues. V lost 5 bases and J lost 5, with 10 bases in between. Germline V gives CDR1 KGHSH, CDR2 LQKENI. On this clone itself: Antigen unknown.

TCRdb's table, derived via immunoSEQ multiplex PCR, lists solely in-frame clones and lacks some. The data show hundreds of thousands of clones, 90% to 97% seen once. Material for sequencing was naive CD4+ T cells sorted from blood. Indicated subset: CD45RA+ positively selected. The rearrangement links TRBV18 to TRBJ2-7; a possible D gene is TRBD2 (6 bases). This TCR was sampled from a woman aged 30 to 39 in good health. The CDR3 bases are TGTGCCAGCTCAAGAGGAGGGAACGAGCAGTACTTC. Encoded protein: CASSRGGNEQYF.